The sequence of this T cell receptor beta chain was determined in a study of T cells in narcolepsy. This clone was seen a single time. Its target is not known. CDR3 length: 13 residues. The ends lost 4 bases at V and 7 bases at J; junction bases unmatched: 9. The germline V gene encodes CDR1 SQVTM and CDR2 ANQGSEA. Profiled with immunoSEQ multiplex PCR; TCRdb holds only in-frame clones, not every one. In the table there are about 22,000 clones, about 81% of which are singletons. Findings of the study overall: Autoreactive clonotypes reportedly recurred in blood of same and different patients, not controls.

This sequence originates from a human donor in good health. The sample comprised memory (CD45RA-) CD4+ T cells from blood. The chain couples TRBV29-1 to TRBJ1-2; 7 bases map to TRBD1. This chain's CDR3 is CSVGPGQLGGYTF. CDR3 in DNA: TGCAGCGTTGGACCGGGACAGTTAGGTGGCTACACCTTC. Complete variable domain (other parts from reference TRBV29-1 and TRBJ1-2): SAVISQKPSRDICQRGTSLTIQCQVDSQVTMMFWYRQQPGQSLTLIATANQGSEATYESGFVIDKFPISRPNLTFSTLTVSNMSPEDSSIYLCSVGPGQLGGYTFGSGTRLTVV.